The clone carrying this T cell receptor beta chain was counted once. The antigen is not known. The V end lost 0 bases, the J end lost 5 bases, and 12 bases lay between the germline ends. The CDR3 runs 14 residues. Germline V gives CDR1 SGDLS, CDR2 YYNGEE. The repertoire was sequenced with immunoSEQ multiplex PCR; TCRdb's copy has only in-frame clones and lacks some. The sample lists about 54,000 clones, approximately 89% occurring once. This entry comes from a study of cytomegalovirus exposure and HLA in healthy donors. Study findings and constraints: Most observed TCR sequences were rare, whereas some public TCRs were detected in many donors.

The chain couples TRBV9 to TRBJ2-7, with D tentatively TRBD1 (5 bases). This clonotype was sampled from a woman between 18 and 29 years old in good health and CMV-seropositive. Sequencing was done on a sample of PBMCs. Written as DNA, the CDR3 is TGTGCCAGCAGCGTAGGGGTGACAGACCACGAGCAGTACTTC. It encodes CASSVGVTDHEQYF.